Listed here are 21 T cell receptor beta chains from one sample, sequenced in a study of T cells in localized non-small cell lung cancer. TCRdb's table, derived via immunoSEQ multiplex PCR, lists solely in-frame clones and lacks some. This sample has about 2,500 clones, with roughly 36% found just once. Sequences were derived from lymph node tissue, sampled before any cancer treatment. Receptors originate from a male donor older than 55 with stage II squamous cell lung carcinoma.

The gene calls are TRBV11-3 and TRBJ2-3; possibly TRBD2 for D (5 bases). V lost 7 bases and J 0 bases, leaving 17 bases between the germline ends. The germline V gene encodes CDR1 SGHNT and CDR2 YENEEA. The CDR3 is 16 residues long. In DNA, the CDR3 is TGTGCCAGCACTAGCCCCCCCACAAGAAGCACAGATACGCAGTATTTT. Encoded protein: CASTSPPTRSTDTQYF. Together with reference TRBV11-3 and TRBJ2-3, the CDR3 gives the full variable domain: EAGVVQSPRYKIIEKKQPVAFWCNPISGHNTLYWYLQNLGQGPELLIRYENEEAVDDSQLPKDRFSAERLKGVDSTLKIQPAELGDSAVYLCASTSPPTRSTDTQYFGPGTRLTVL.

The V gene is TRBV6-8, the J gene TRBJ1-1; D gene unclear. Trimming removed 6 bases from V and 5 bases from J, with 13 bases in between. The germline CDR1 and CDR2 sequences are MNHGY and SAAAGT. This CDR3 spans 13 amino acids. CDR3 residues: CASSVSMQTEAFF. For the CDR3, the DNA is TGTGCCAGCAGCGTTTCGATGCAGACTGAAGCTTTCTTT.

The chain carries TRBV1 and TRBJ2-5; the table's D call, TRBD1, has no DNA check behind it. TRBV1 is given as a pseudogene. The CDR3 has 16 residues. CDR3 region: CASSQDGTGWQETQYF. The DNA of the CDR3 is TGCGCCAGCAGCCAAGATGGGACAGGGTGGCAAGAGACCCAGTACTTC.

This clone was counted a few times. The chain has TRBV6-8 and TRBJ2-1; tentatively, D is TRBD1 or TRBD2 (5 bases each). The ends were cut back, 2 bases at V and 0 bases at J, with 11 bases in the middle. The germline V gene encodes CDR1 MNHGY and CDR2 SAAAGT. This CDR3 has 16 residues. The CDR3, as DNA: TGTGCCAGCAGTTACGGGACGGGGAGCTCCTACAATGAGCAGTTCTTC. Protein sequence: CASSYGTGSSYNEQFF.

V and J are TRBV19 and TRBJ1-5; weak D call: TRBD1 (5 bases). There are 15 residues in the CDR3. Trimming removed 8 bases at V and 4 bases at J, with 18 bases between. The germline V gene encodes CDR1 LNHDA and CDR2 SQIVND (reference sequence). The CDR3 spells CASREIDSPNQPQHF. CDR3 nucleotide sequence: TGTGCCAGTCGAGAGATTGACAGTCCAAATCAGCCCCAGCATTTT. The variable domain in full, with the rest retrieved from reference TRBV19 and TRBJ1-5, is DGGITQSPKYLFRKEGQNVTLSCEQNLNHDAMYWYRQDPGQGLRLIYYSQIVNDFQKGDIAEGYSVSREKKESFPLTVTSAQKNPTAFYLCASREIDSPNQPQHFGDGTRLSIL.

In its sample, this clone was seen a few times. The gene calls are TRBV6-7 and TRBJ2-5, with a weak D call TRBD2 (6 bases). TRBV6-7 is known as an ORF, though its function is uncertain. This CDR3 is built from 15 residues. The V end lost 5 bases, the J end lost 5 bases, and 18 bases lay between the germline ends. The CDR3 DNA reads as TGTGCCAGCAGTCACCCGGCGGGGTCATCGGAGACCCAGTACTTC. Its translation is CASSHPAGSSETQYF.

In this sample, this clone turned up a few times. The chain employs TRBV6-8 and TRBJ1-5; the D gene is possibly TRBD1 (5 bases). V was cut by 0 bases and J by 2 bases, with 11 bases left in between. Germline V CDR1 and CDR2: MNHGY, SAAAGT. CDR3 size: 16 residues. CDR3 DNA: TGTGCCAGCAGTTACTCGGGGGACTTAGGCAATCAGCCCCAGCATTTT. It yields the protein CASSYSGDLGNQPQHF.

This clone occurred a few times. The gene calls are TRBV15 and TRBJ2-1; 7 bases fit TRBD2. Germline V gene lookup returns CDR1 LNHNV and CDR2 YYDKDF (reference sequence). Losses at the gene ends were 1 base for V and 5 bases for J; bases not matched to a gene: 8. CDR3 length: 16 residues. Written as DNA, the CDR3 is TGTGCCACCAGCAGAGTCGGGGGAGGGTTGGACAATGAGCAGTTCTTC. This encodes CATSRVGGGLDNEQFF.

This clone appeared a few times. The V gene is TRBV12-5, the J gene TRBJ2-7, with a tentative D call TRBD1 (6 bases). The CDR3 length is 14 residues. Germline V gene data show CDR1 as LGHNT and CDR2 as FRNRAP. The ends were cut back, 0 bases at V and 3 bases at J, with 9 bases in the middle. CDR3: CASGLVPGDYEQYF. The CDR3 coding sequence is TGTGCTAGTGGTTTGGTCCCAGGGGACTACGAGCAGTACTTC. The complete variable domain, with remaining parts taken from reference TRBV12-5 and TRBJ2-7, reads DARVTQTPRHKVTEMGQEVTMRCQPILGHNTVFWYRQTMMQGLELLAYFRNRAPLDDSGMPKDRFSAEMPDATLATLKIQPSEPRDSAVYFCASGLVPGDYEQYFGPGTRLTVT.

Only a few counts were recorded for this clone. The V gene is TRBV11-3, the J gene TRBJ2-3; possible D gene TRBD1, 5 bases. This CDR3 has 14 amino acids. Trimming took off 2 bases at V and 5 bases at J, with 11 bases between the two ends. Germline V gene lookup returns CDR1 SGHNT and CDR2 YENEEA. The CDR3 is CASSLLNQGDTQYF. For the CDR3, the DNA is TGTGCCAGCAGCTTACTGAACCAGGGAGATACGCAGTATTTT.

The V and J genes are TRBV19 and TRBJ1-2; D not certain. V was clipped by 4 bases and J by 3 bases, with 9 bases between them. CDR3 size: 13 residues. From germline, CDR1 is LNHDA and CDR2 SQIVND (reference sequence). The CDR3 nucleotides read TGTGCCAGTAGTACCACACGGGACTATGGCTACACCTTC. It translates to CASSTTRDYGYTF.

V usage is TRBV5-1 and J usage is TRBJ1-3; a weak D match, TRBD1 (6 bases). Trimming left V 0 bases short and J 7 bases short, with 17 bases between. From germline, CDR1 is SGHRS and CDR2 YFSETQ. The CDR3 is 16 residues long. The CDR3 nucleotides read TGCGCCAGCAGCTTGGAGGTGGGGGCGCGGGGGAACACCATATATTTT. Its translation: CASSLEVGARGNTIYF.

J is TRBJ2-7 and V is TRBV19; 8 positions match TRBD1. Germline CDR1 LNHDA, CDR2 SQIVND (reference sequence). The CDR3 has 13 amino acids. J gave up 11 bases and V 6 bases, and 12 bases lay outside the gene matches. The CDR3 region is CASSLGQGWLKYF. For the CDR3, the DNA is TGTGCCAGTAGCCTCGGACAGGGATGGCTCAAGTACTTC.

In its sample, this clone was seen a few times. The junction shows a germline mismatch at one end, possibly a read error. The rearrangement links TRBV11-3 to TRBJ2-6; the D gene is possibly TRBD2 (6 bases). CDR1 SGHNT and CDR2 YENEEA come from the germline V gene. The CDR3 covers 19 residues. The CDR3 is CASSLRDSKVHSGANVLTF. The CDR3 DNA reads as TGTGCTAGCAGCTTACGGGACTCTAAGGTACACTCTGGGGCCAACGTCCTGACTTTC.

The chain combines TRBV29-1 with TRBJ2-7; D remains unclear. This CDR3 has 13 amino acids. V shed 5 bases and J shed 2 bases, with 13 bases lying between them. Germline values: CDR1 SQVTM, CDR2 ANQGSEA. CDR3 coding DNA: TGCAGCGTTTCTATAAGACAAGCCTACGAGCAGTACTTC. Translation gives CSVSIRQAYEQYF.

This clone is termed medium-sized (0.01 to 0.1%). The rearrangement links TRBV9 to TRBJ2-7; D may be TRBD2 (6 bases). The germline V gene encodes CDR1 SGDLS and CDR2 YYNGEE. Trimming removed 4 bases from V and 0 bases from J, with 11 bases in between. This CDR3 has 14 amino acids. The CDR3 nucleotides read TGTGCCAGCAGCCGGGGACTGAGCTCCTACGAGCAGTACTTC. Protein: CASSRGLSSYEQYF. Based on the CDR3 plus reference TRBV9 and TRBJ2-7, the full variable domain is DSGVTQTPKHLITATGQRVTLRCSPRSGDLSVYWYQQSLDQGLQFLIQYYNGEERAKGNILERFSAQQFPDLHSELNLSSLELGDSALYFCASSRGLSSYEQYFGPGTRLTVT.

The chain is built from TRBV30 and TRBJ1-3, with 8 nucleotides matching TRBD1. J gave up 0 bases and V 2 bases, and 6 bases lay outside the gene matches. CDR1 is GTSNPN, CDR2 SVGIG, per germline (reference sequence). The CDR3 consists of 16 residues. The DNA for the CDR3 is TGTGCCTGGAGTCGGACAGGGCATTCCTCTGGAAACACCATATATTTT. Protein product: CAWSRTGHSSGNTIYF.

The rearrangement links TRBV11-3 to TRBJ2-7; 11 bases are shared with TRBD1. The germline gives CDR1 SGHNT, CDR2 YENEEA. Germline trimming cut 2 bases from V and 4 bases from J; bases unmatched to any gene: 4. The CDR3 is made up of 15 amino acids. CDR3 loop: CASSLLGDRGYEQYF. The CDR3 coding sequence is TGTGCCAGCAGCTTATTAGGGGACAGGGGGTACGAGCAGTACTTC.

In its sample, this clone was seen a few times. The CDR3 DNA follows: TGTGCCAGCAGTTACTCGATGAGGGGCCAGGGGGACACTGAAGCTTTCTTT. Protein sequence: CASSYSMRGQGDTEAFF. The chain joins TRBV6-8 to TRBJ1-1; 7 bases match TRBD1. CDR1 and CDR2 (germline): MNHGY, SAAAGT. The V gene end was trimmed by 0 bases and the J gene end by 3 bases; junction bases not matched to a gene: 10. This CDR3 spans 17 amino acids.

The chain recombines TRBV9 with TRBJ1-1, with D possibly matching TRBD1 (6 bases). Germline lookup yields CDR1 SGDLS and CDR2 YYNGEE. V lost 0 bases, J lost 4 bases, and 10 bases lay in between. This CDR3 has 14 residues. The CDR3 loop is CASSVAGEFTEAFF. CDR3 DNA: TGTGCCAGCAGCGTAGCAGGGGAGTTCACTGAAGCTTTCTTT.

This clone was picked up a small number of times. This chain connects TRBV11-3 to TRBJ2-7; 9 bases fit TRBD1. CDR1 and CDR2 (germline): SGHNT, YENEEA. The CDR3 sequence is 15 residues long. V lost 3 bases, J lost 4 bases, and 7 bases stayed unmatched. The CDR3 DNA is TGTGCCAGCAGCTTGTATGCGGACAGGGGATACGAGCAGTACTTC. Encoded protein: CASSLYADRGYEQYF.